Following are 24 T cell receptor beta chains from one sample sequenced in a study of siplizumab effects on memory and regulatory T cells. This table comes from immunoSEQ multiplex PCR, and its TCRdb copy is limited to in-frame clones, with some not included. The top ten hold around two fifths of the sample, which has 55,000 to 70,000 clones, more than 85% seen once. The sequencing sample was made of CD8+ T cells sorted from blood. Every receptor here comes from a human donor in good health.

This chain links TRBV5-6 with TRBJ2-7, with 10 bases fitting TRBD2. V was pared by 4 bases and J by 2 bases, with 3 bases of the junction left unmatched. Germline V gene data show CDR1 as SGHDT and CDR2 as YYEEEE. The CDR3 consists of 14 residues. CDR3 amino acids: CASSGTSVPYEQYF. CDR3 DNA: TGTGCCAGCAGCGGGACTAGCGTACCCTACGAGCAGTACTTC.

The gene calls are TRBV7-6 and TRBJ1-1; D not certain. Germline CDR1 and CDR2: SGHVS and FNYEAQ. The CDR3 sequence is 14 residues long. V dropped 5 bases and J dropped 2 bases, with 12 bases sitting between them. The CDR3 nucleotides are TGTGCCAGCAGCCCCCGGGGTGGAAACACTGAAGCTTTCTTT. This translates into CASSPRGGNTEAFF.

The genes are TRBV28 and TRBJ1-2; perhaps TRBD1 as D (5 bases). CDR1 and CDR2 (germline): MDHEN, SYDVKM. V was cut by 6 bases and J by 1 base, with 15 bases left in between. This CDR3 is built from 15 residues. The DNA for the CDR3 is TGTGCCAGCAGCCCCCCTTGGGACCTTAACTATGGCTACACCTTC. It is translated as CASSPPWDLNYGYTF.

This chain connects TRBV9 to TRBJ2-7, with a tentative D call TRBD2 (5 bases). V dropped 0 bases and J dropped 2 bases, with 12 bases sitting between them. CDR3 length: 15 residues. Per the germline V gene, CDR1 is SGDLS and CDR2 is YYNGEE. CDR3 nucleotides: TGTGCCAGCAGCGTAGACGAGGGAGTAACCTACGAGCAGTACTTC. Its protein product is CASSVDEGVTYEQYF.

This chain connects TRBV4-1 to TRBJ2-4; D is undetermined. CDR3 length equals 11 residues. V was pared by 2 bases and J by 4 bases, with 0 bases between. The germline V gene encodes CDR1 MGHRA and CDR2 YSYEKL. The CDR3 spells CASSQKNIQYF. The CDR3 nucleotides are TGCGCCAGCAGCCAAAAAAACATTCAGTACTTC.

The chain is built from TRBV14 and TRBJ2-4, with D maybe TRBD2 (6 bases). V lost 8 bases and J 7 bases, leaving 12 bases between the germline ends. This CDR3 region has 12 residues. Looked up from germline, CDR1 is SGHDN and CDR2 is FVKESK. The CDR3 DNA sequence: TGTGCCAGCGGACCAGGAGGGAACATTCAGTACTTC. The encoded protein is CASGPGGNIQYF.

V usage is TRBV5-1 and J usage is TRBJ2-1, with 7 positions matching TRBD1. Germline CDR1 SGHRS, CDR2 YFSETQ. The CDR3 has 12 amino acids. The ends lost 3 bases at V and 9 bases at J; junction bases unmatched: 3. CDR3: CASSSQGFEQFF. Written as DNA, the CDR3 is TGCGCCAGCAGCTCACAGGGGTTTGAGCAGTTCTTC.

The rearrangement joins TRBV6-6 to TRBJ2-3; no clear D gene. The CDR3 has 12 amino acids. V lost 1 base, J lost 6 bases, and 5 bases lay in between. In germline, CDR1 is MNHNY, CDR2 SVGAGI (reference sequence). In nucleotides, the CDR3 is TGTGCCAGCAGTTACTTTGCGGATACGCAGTATTTT. As protein: CASSYFADTQYF.

The chain employs TRBV28 and TRBJ2-6; no definite D call. Deletions cut 6 bases from V and 2 bases from J, with 14 bases between. The CDR3 runs 16 residues. Germline V CDR1 and CDR2: MDHEN, SYDVKM. CDR3 bases: TGTGCCAGCAGGGAAAAGATCTCAGCTGGGGCCAACGTCCTGACTTTC. This encodes CASREKISAGANVLTF.

The gene calls are TRBV25-1 and TRBJ2-1; 7 nucleotides align to TRBD2. Losses at the gene ends were 5 bases for V and 8 bases for J; bases not matched to a gene: 6. This CDR3 region has 13 residues. Germline CDR1 is MGHDK and CDR2 is SYGVNS. The DNA of the CDR3 is TGTGCCAGCAGTAGAGGGAGGGCCGATGAGCAGTTCTTC. Protein sequence: CASSRGRADEQFF.

The gene calls are TRBV19 and TRBJ1-3, with 7 bases identical to TRBD1. Germline assignment: CDR1 LNHDA and CDR2 SQIVND (reference sequence). The CDR3 covers 16 residues. After removal of 5 bases from V and 0 bases from J, the junction contained 7 bases not matched to a gene. CDR3 sequence reads: CASSSSYRGSGNTIYF. In DNA, the CDR3 is TGTGCCAGTAGTTCCTCATACAGGGGCTCTGGAAACACCATATATTTT. Together with reference TRBV19 and TRBJ1-3, the CDR3 gives the full variable domain: DGGITQSPKYLFRKEGQNVTLSCEQNLNHDAMYWYRQDPGQGLRLIYYSQIVNDFQKGDIAEGYSVSREKKESFPLTVTSAQKNPTAFYLCASSSSYRGSGNTIYFGEGSWLTVV.

This chain joins TRBV9 and TRBJ2-5; D may correspond to TRBD1 or TRBD2 (5 bases each). V shed 4 bases and J shed 0 bases, with 10 bases lying between them. Looked up from germline, CDR1 is SGDLS and CDR2 is YYNGEE. This CDR3 contains 14 residues. The CDR3 nucleotides are TGTGCCAGCAGCCGGGGCGGGTACCAAGAGACCCAGTACTTC. Encoded protein: CASSRGGYQETQYF.

The V and J genes are TRBV6-4 and TRBJ2-2; no firm D call. The V gene lost 4 bases and the J gene lost 0 bases, with 6 bases spanning the gap. Per the germline V gene, CDR1 is MRHNA and CDR2 is SNTAGT. The CDR3 totals 14 residues. The CDR3 region is CASSAGANTGELFF. CDR3 nucleotide sequence: TGTGCCAGCAGTGCCGGCGCGAACACCGGGGAGCTGTTTTTT.

The rearrangement uses TRBV13 and TRBJ1-5; 9 nucleotides line up with TRBD1. J lost 3 bases, V lost 4 bases, and 13 bases had no gene match. The CDR3 covers 18 residues. Germline V gives CDR1 PRHDT, CDR2 FYEKMQ (reference sequence). The CDR3 DNA is TGTGCCAGCAGCTCCCGGGACAGGGAAGGGGTCCTCAATCAGCCCCAGCATTTT. It yields the protein CASSSRDREGVLNQPQHF.

The V gene is TRBV9, the J gene TRBJ2-1, with D perhaps TRBD1 (6 bases). The germline V and J ends were trimmed by 4 bases and 3 bases, with 11 bases remaining between them. Germline CDR1 reads SGDLS; CDR2 reads YYNGEE. The CDR3 covers 14 residues. The CDR3 nucleotides are TGTGCCAGCAGCTTGACAGGTTACTACAATGAGCAGTTCTTC. It encodes CASSLTGYYNEQFF.

This sequence joins TRBV5-5 and TRBJ1-5; 7 bases line up with TRBD1. V shed 0 bases, J shed 5 bases, and the junction held 5 bases outside the gene matches. The CDR3 runs to 15 residues. Germline V lookup: CDR1 SGHKS, CDR2 YYEKEE (reference sequence). The DNA of the CDR3 is TGTGCCAGCAGCTTGGAGGGGGCAAGTCATCAGCCCCAGCATTTT. Translating gives CASSLEGASHQPQHF.

The rearrangement links TRBV6-1 to TRBJ2-3, with D unclear. This CDR3 has 13 amino acids. The V gene's germline CDR1 is MNHNS and CDR2 SASEGT. V was shortened by 7 bases and J by 6 bases, with 14 bases between the two germline ends. In nucleotides, the CDR3 is TGTGCCAGCAAAATCTCGGTGGCGGATACGCAGTATTTT. Amino acid sequence: CASKISVADTQYF.

The rearrangement joins TRBV28 to TRBJ2-3; perhaps TRBD1 as D (6 bases). V was shortened by 5 bases and J by 9 bases, with 15 bases between the two germline ends. The CDR3 sequence is 13 residues long. Germline V CDR1 and CDR2: MDHEN, SYDVKM. The CDR3 here is CASSNHRVKTQYF. Here the CDR3 DNA reads TGTGCCAGCAGTAATCACAGGGTAAAAACGCAGTATTTT.

This chain uses TRBV30 with TRBJ2-1, with D perhaps matching TRBD2 (6 bases). The germline CDR1 and CDR2 sequences are GTSNPN and SVGIG (reference sequence). The CDR3 runs to 13 residues. V gave up 2 bases and J gave up 4 bases, with 9 bases separating them. As DNA, the CDR3 is TGTGCCTGGAGTAGCGGGTGGTACAATGAGCAGTTCTTC. Its protein is CAWSSGWYNEQFF. Variable domain in full (rest from reference TRBV30 and TRBJ2-1): SQTIHQWPATLVQPVGSPLSLECTVEGTSNPNLYWYRQAAGRGLQLLFYSVGIGQISSEVPQNLSASRPQDRQFILSSKKLLLSDSGFYLCAWSSGWYNEQFFGPGTRLTVL.

The rearrangement uses TRBV6-5 and TRBJ2-3; weak D call: TRBD2 (5 bases). The CDR3 contains 16 residues. The germline V gene has CDR1 MNHEY and CDR2 SVGAGI. V lost 2 bases and J 2 bases, leaving 14 bases between the germline ends. The CDR3 nucleotides are TGTGCCAGCAGTTACAGGGCGGGTCCCCCCACAGATACGCAGTATTTT. Translated: CASSYRAGPPTDTQYF.

The rearrangement joins TRBV27 to TRBJ2-1; D assignment may be TRBD1 or TRBD2 (6 bases each). This CDR3 is 16 amino acids long. Germline CDR1 reads MNHEY; CDR2 reads SMNVEV (reference sequence). Trimming shortened V by 7 bases and J by 2 bases, and 18 bases separated the two germline ends. The CDR3 sequence is CASTEGGPSTYNEQFF. The CDR3 DNA follows: TGTGCCAGCACTGAAGGGGGGCCGAGCACCTACAATGAGCAGTTCTTC.

The rearrangement uses TRBV6-1 and TRBJ2-1; D unresolved. Between the trimmed V and J ends, which lost 2 bases and 5 bases, there was a span of 13 bases. The CDR3 has 15 amino acids. Germline V CDR1 and CDR2: MNHNS, SASEGT. This CDR3 is CASSEIGVLNNEQFF. The CDR3 DNA follows: TGTGCCAGCAGTGAAATTGGGGTGTTAAACAATGAGCAGTTCTTC.

This chain links TRBV7-6 with TRBJ2-3; 9 bases match TRBD1. Germline CDR1 reads SGHVS; CDR2 reads FNYEAQ. V shed 7 bases and J 5 bases; nucleotides not matched to a gene: 7. CDR3 length equals 14 residues. The CDR3 DNA reads TGTGCCAGCACCTTCACAGGGGGCGAAGATACGCAGTATTTT. It encodes CASTFTGGEDTQYF.

The chain has TRBV4-1 and TRBJ2-6; D uncertain. The CDR3 covers 16 residues. V lost 3 bases, J lost 3 bases, and 12 bases lay in between. Germline-derived CDR1 and CDR2 are MGHRA and YSYEKL. CDR3 nucleotide sequence: TGCGCCAGCAGCCAGCACATCCAAAGTGGGGCCAACGTCCTGACTTTC. Its translation: CASSQHIQSGANVLTF.